The 30 T cell receptor beta chains below come from one sample, sequenced in a study of T-cell reconstitution after alpha-beta-depleted transplantation in children. Unique molecular identifiers were incorporated into the prepared TCRbeta library. Using its own MiXCR run on the PCR reads, TCRdb lists one record per CDR3 protein. The table lists fewer than 550,000 distinct CDR3 sequences, 15% to 20% of them singletons. The material sequenced was PBMCs, mostly from graft donor cells, taken 360 days after TCRalphabeta/CD19-depleted stem cell transplant. The receptors shown here come from a boy younger than two who had a stem cell transplant for Wiskott-Aldrich syndrome, so the T cells may come from the graft donor.

This clonotype was seen only a few times. The rearrangement joins TRBV9 to TRBJ2-5; 11 bases are a match to TRBD1. Germline V gives CDR1 SGDLS, CDR2 YYNGEE. The junction had 5 bases not matched to a gene; V was cut back by 0 bases and J by 4 bases. There are 16 residues in the CDR3. The CDR3: CASSVGPGTGGETQYF. The CDR3 region has the DNA TGTGCCAGCAGCGTAGGTCCTGGGACAGGGGGAGAGACCCAGTACTTC. The full variable domain, its missing parts supplied by reference TRBV9 and TRBJ2-5, is DSGVTQTPKHLITATGQRVTLRCSPRSGDLSVYWYQQSLDQGLQFLIQYYNGEERAKGNILERFSAQQFPDLHSELNLSSLELGDSALYFCASSVGPGTGGETQYFGPGTRLLVL.

This clonotype has only one observation. J is TRBJ2-7 and V is TRBV20-1; no reliable D call. The CDR3 is made up of 11 amino acids. Germline V gene sequence: CDR1 DFQATT, CDR2 SNEGSKA (reference sequence). V was pared by 4 bases and J by 4 bases, with 8 bases between. The CDR3 DNA reads as TGCAGTGCTACGGCTAGGTACGAGCAGTACTTC. It is translated as CSATARYEQYF.

The chain employs TRBV5-1 and TRBJ2-7; 7 nucleotides match TRBD1. The germline CDR1 and CDR2 sequences are SGHRS and YFSETQ. There are 16 residues in the CDR3. Trimming cost V 1 base and J 2 bases; bases outside gene matches: 9. The CDR3 sequence: CASSLRPRDSPYEQYF. The CDR3 DNA is TGCGCCAGCAGCTTGCGCCCCCGGGACAGCCCCTACGAGCAGTACTTC.

The genes are TRBV4-1 and TRBJ2-5; no firm D call. This CDR3 comprises 16 residues. CDR1 MGHRA and CDR2 YSYEKL come from the germline V gene. V was cut by 0 bases and J by 5 bases, with 16 bases left in between. In DNA, the CDR3 is TGCGCCAGCAGCCAAGATGGAACTTGGGTTACGGAGACCCAGTACTTC. Its translation: CASSQDGTWVTETQYF.

This clonotype was counted only a few times. The genes are TRBV24-1 and TRBJ1-2; tentative D call: TRBD1 (5 bases). CDR3 length: 13 amino acids. Germline lookup yields CDR1 KGHDR and CDR2 SFDVKD. Trimming left V 7 bases short and J 7 bases short, with 15 bases between. The CDR3 nucleotides are TGTGCCACCAGCCAGGGCCCTGATGGTGGCTACACCTTC. It yields the protein CATSQGPDGGYTF.

This clonotype was counted between two and nine times. The chain combines TRBV5-1 with TRBJ2-2; maybe TRBD1 (6 bases). The CDR3 is 16 amino acids. V lost 2 bases and J 0 bases, leaving 11 bases between the germline ends. Germline loops: CDR1 SGHRS, CDR2 YFSETQ. The CDR3 protein is CASSLYGTTNTGELFF. The CDR3 nucleotides are TGCGCCAGCAGCTTATACGGGACAACGAACACCGGGGAGCTGTTTTTT.

The V call is TRBV10-3, the J call TRBJ2-3, with 13 bases that match TRBD2. Trimming at V came to 2 bases and at J to 3 bases, leaving 2 bases not matched to a gene. This CDR3 region has 16 residues. The germline V gene encodes CDR1 ENHRY and CDR2 SYGVKD. CDR3 nucleotides: TGTGCCATCAGTGAGCCGACTAGCGGGAGGACAGATACGCAGTATTTT. Encoded protein: CAISEPTSGRTDTQYF.

This clonotype came up a few times. V is TRBV7-2 and J is TRBJ2-3; D is perhaps TRBD1 (7 bases). The CDR3 totals 16 residues. Trimming shortened V by 7 bases and J by 7 bases, and 24 bases separated the two germline ends. CDR1 is SGHTA, CDR2 FQGNSA, per germline. CDR3 residues: CASTHRGGALSYTQYF. CDR3 coding DNA: TGTGCCAGCACCCACAGGGGCGGGGCCCTATCCTATACGCAGTATTTT.

The V gene is TRBV12-3 or TRBV12-4, the J gene TRBJ2-1; 7 bases line up with TRBD2. The CDR3 sequence is 16 residues long. V was pared by 0 bases and J by 2 bases, with 4 bases of the junction left unmatched. The CDR3 sequence: CASSLATGLPYNEQFF. The DNA for the CDR3 is TGTGCCAGCAGTTTAGCCACGGGACTACCCTACAATGAGCAGTTCTTC.

This CDR3 is CASSIDRPYFNEQYF. As DNA, the CDR3 is TGTGCCAGCAGCATCGACAGGCCCTATTTCAACGAGCAGTACTTC. The V and J genes are TRBV5-6 and TRBJ2-7; a weak D match, TRBD1 (6 bases). The CDR3 is 15 residues long. CDR1 is SGHDT, CDR2 YYEEEE, per germline. Between the trimmed V and J ends, which lost 4 bases and 5 bases, there was a span of 19 bases.

The rearrangement links TRBV27 to TRBJ2-1; the match to TRBD2 covers 9 bases. The CDR3 runs 12 residues. Per germline, CDR1 MNHEY and CDR2 SMNVEV (reference sequence). V lost 2 bases and J lost 13; bases outside the gene matches: 3. The CDR3 region is CASSLGTSPQFF. The CDR3 nucleotides are TGTGCCAGCAGTTTAGGGACTAGCCCTCAGTTCTTC.

At least ten counts were recorded for this clonotype. The chain employs TRBV5-1 and TRBJ1-2; no firm D call. Germline CDR1 is SGHRS and CDR2 is YFSETQ. This CDR3 region has 16 residues. The V end lost 2 bases, the J end lost 2 bases, and 16 bases lay between the germline ends. The CDR3 here is CASSFARFGGNYGYTF. In nucleotides, the CDR3 is TGCGCCAGCAGCTTCGCCCGATTCGGAGGAAACTATGGCTACACCTTC.

The chain joins TRBV5-6 to TRBJ2-4, with TRBD1 matching 8 bases. Unmatched junction bases numbered 5, after V lost 2 bases and J lost 1 base. The CDR3 sequence is 16 residues long. The germline CDR1 and CDR2 sequences are SGHDT and YYEEEE. CDR3 loop: CASSFGQGAAKNIQYF. CDR3 bases: TGTGCCAGCAGCTTCGGTCAGGGGGCGGCCAAAAACATTCAGTACTTC.

The chain joins TRBV2 to TRBJ2-7; 7 bases are a match to TRBD1. Germline CDR1 and CDR2: SNHLY and FYNNEI. After removal of 10 bases from V and 2 bases from J, the junction contained 11 bases not matched to a gene. The CDR3 consists of 14 residues. CDR3 residues: CATYFRDSPYEQYF. The CDR3 DNA follows: TGTGCCACCTACTTCCGGGACAGCCCCTACGAGCAGTACTTC.

This clonotype was counted only a few times. This rearrangement joins TRBV10-1 to TRBJ1-2; D possibly corresponds to TRBD1 (6 bases). CDR1 and CDR2 (germline): WNHNN, SYGVQD (reference sequence). This CDR3 has 15 amino acids. V was trimmed by 2 bases and J by 2 bases, leaving 12 bases between them. The CDR3 sequence: CASSEARDTNYGYTF. CDR3 DNA: TGCGCCAGCAGTGAGGCCCGGGACACAAACTATGGCTACACCTTC.

The chain links TRBV24-1 to TRBJ2-5; D not certain. The CDR3 loop spans 13 amino acids. CDR1 and CDR2 (germline): KGHDR, SFDVKD. V lost 2 bases, J lost 4 bases, and 7 bases lay in between. The CDR3 nucleotides are TGTGCCACCAGTGATTCCCGGCCAGAGACCCAGTACTTC. Translation gives CATSDSRPETQYF.

J is TRBJ2-2 and V is TRBV7-2; TRBD2 agrees at 11 bases. V shed 1 base and J 7 bases; nucleotides not matched to a gene: 5. Germline loops: CDR1 SGHTA, CDR2 FQGNSA. The CDR3 spans 16 residues. CDR3 sequence (DNA): TGTGCCAGCAGCTTAGTAGCGGGAGGGCCGATCGGGGAGCTGTTTTTT. Protein: CASSLVAGGPIGELFF.

V gene TRBV9 combines with J gene TRBJ2-5; D may match TRBD1 or TRBD2 (6 bases each). The CDR3 spans 15 residues. The germline V gene has CDR1 SGDLS and CDR2 YYNGEE. V dropped 3 bases and J dropped 2 bases, with 14 bases sitting between them. The CDR3 protein is CASSGGPGAQETQYF. CDR3 DNA: TGTGCCAGCAGCGGAGGCCCGGGGGCGCAAGAGACCCAGTACTTC.

This clonotype has more than one count but fewer than ten. The genes are TRBV7-8 and TRBJ2-7, with D tentatively TRBD1 or TRBD2 (5 bases each). From germline, CDR1 is SGHVS and CDR2 FQNEAQ. This CDR3 comprises 13 residues. V lost 8 bases and J 4 bases, leaving 15 bases between the germline ends. DNA of the CDR3: TGTGCCAGCGTTCCGGGACGAACTTACGAGCAGTACTTC. Amino acid sequence: CASVPGRTYEQYF.

This clonotype was seen a few times. The genes are TRBV29-1 and TRBJ1-1; D is perhaps TRBD1 (6 bases). This CDR3 is 13 amino acids long. Germline CDR1 SQVTM, CDR2 ANQGSEA. The V gene lost 5 bases and the J gene lost 0 bases, with 10 bases spanning the gap. The CDR3 DNA is TGCAGCGTTATCAGGGGCATGAACACTGAAGCTTTCTTT. Translated: CSVIRGMNTEAFF. The whole variable domain, remainder taken from reference TRBV29-1 and TRBJ1-1, is SAVISQKPSRDICQRGTSLTIQCQVDSQVTMMFWYRQQPGQSLTLIATANQGSEATYESGFVIDKFPISRPNLTFSTLTVSNMSPEDSSIYLCSVIRGMNTEAFFGQGTRLTVV.

This clonotype came up a few times. CDR3 sequence: CSARDSGPNTGELFF. Here the CDR3 DNA reads TGCAGTGCTAGAGACTCGGGACCCAACACCGGGGAGCTGTTTTTT. V is TRBV20-1 and J is TRBJ2-2; the D gene could be TRBD1 or TRBD2 (5 bases each). V gave up 0 bases and J gave up 2 bases, with 10 bases separating them. Germline assignment: CDR1 DFQATT and CDR2 SNEGSKA (reference sequence). The CDR3 has 15 amino acids.

This clonotype has a count of ten or more. The chain combines TRBV6-1 with TRBJ1-5, with D maybe TRBD1 (5 bases). The CDR3 spans 14 residues. Trimming shortened V by 2 bases and J by 5 bases, and 10 bases separated the two germline ends. Germline V gene sequence: CDR1 MNHNS, CDR2 SASEGT. CDR3 nucleotide sequence: TGTGCCAGCAGTGAATCACAGGTTTATCAGCCCCAGCATTTT. It yields the protein CASSESQVYQPQHF.

This clonotype was detected a few times. The rearrangement joins TRBV6-5 to TRBJ1-2; 7 positions match TRBD1. Germline-derived CDR1 and CDR2 are MNHEY and SVGAGI. The CDR3 is 14 amino acids. The V segment lost 7 bases and the J segment 10 bases; nucleotides outside the gene matches: 15. CDR3 sequence reads: CASNGKAGGSFYTF. The CDR3, as DNA: TGTGCCAGCAACGGAAAAGCAGGGGGTTCTTTCTACACCTTC.

The chain is built from TRBV12-3 or TRBV12-4 and TRBJ1-4; D perhaps matches TRBD1 (5 bases). There are 14 residues in the CDR3. Trimming took off 4 bases at V and 3 bases at J, with 9 bases between the two ends. As DNA, the CDR3 is TGTGCCAGCAGTTACAGGTCGGCTAATGAAAAACTGTTTTTT. It is translated as CASSYRSANEKLFF.

This clonotype was found a few times. The chain has TRBV3-1 and TRBJ2-3; D ambiguous. The CDR3 has 13 amino acids. The germline V and J ends were trimmed by 0 bases and 4 bases, with 5 bases remaining between them. In germline, CDR1 is LGHDT, CDR2 YNNKEL (reference sequence). In DNA, the CDR3 is TGTGCCAGCAGCCAAGAAGGGCCAGATACGCAGTATTTT. This sequence encodes CASSQEGPDTQYF.

The chain recombines TRBV28 with TRBJ2-1; D might be TRBD1 (5 bases). Germline values: CDR1 MDHEN, CDR2 SYDVKM. This CDR3 region has 17 residues. With 1 base removed from V and 4 bases from J, the gap between germline ends came to 17 bases. CDR3 residues: CASSLSQYPRQYNEQFF. The DNA for the CDR3 is TGTGCCAGCAGTTTATCCCAATACCCCCGACAGTACAATGAGCAGTTCTTC.

V gene TRBV7-2 combines with J gene TRBJ2-7; 8 bases are a match to TRBD1. Germline V lookup: CDR1 SGHTA, CDR2 FQGNSA. The CDR3 spans 15 residues. With 5 bases clipped from V and 0 bases from J, the junction kept 6 bases outside the gene matches. The CDR3 spells CASSRQGSNSYEQYF. The CDR3 nucleotides read TGTGCCAGCAGCCGACAGGGGTCCAACTCCTACGAGCAGTACTTC. Complete variable domain (other parts from reference TRBV7-2 and TRBJ2-7): GAGVSQSPSNKVTEKGKDVELRCDPISGHTALYWYRQSLGQGLEFLIYFQGNSAPDKSGLPSDRFSAERTGGSVSTLTIQRTQQEDSAVYLCASSRQGSNSYEQYFGPGTRLTVT.

This clonotype was seen a handful of times. The CDR3 protein is CASSASGGSGNEQFF. The CDR3 coding sequence is TGTGCCAGCAGTGCCTCCGGCGGGAGCGGCAATGAGCAGTTCTTC. This chain joins TRBV25-1 and TRBJ2-1; TRBD2 matches at 7 bases. The V segment lost 4 bases and the J segment 6 bases; nucleotides outside the gene matches: 9. The CDR3 has 15 residues. The germline V gene has CDR1 MGHDK and CDR2 SYGVNS.

The chain links TRBV15 to TRBJ2-7, with 7 bases aligning to TRBD2. The length of the CDR3 is 14 residues. V dropped 4 bases and J dropped 2; count of bases not matched to a gene: 5. CDR1 is LNHNV and CDR2 is YYDKDF in the germline V gene (reference sequence). The CDR3 DNA reads as TGTGCCACCAGCATAGGGGAGGGCCCCTACGAGCAGTACTTC. It codes for CATSIGEGPYEQYF.

About this clonotype itself: Possible read error: a much larger clone is one base away. The rearrangement links TRBV28 to TRBJ2-5, with no clear D. V lost 3 bases and J lost 5, with 4 bases in between. The CDR3 extends over 11 amino acids. Germline V gene lookup returns CDR1 MDHEN and CDR2 SYDVKM. The chain's CDR3 is CASSFMETQYF. CDR3 nucleotides: TGTGCCAGCAGTTTCATGGAGACCCAGTACTTC.